The 30 T cell receptor beta chains below were found in one sample sequenced in a study of blood T cell repertoires in COVID-19. Sequencing was performed with immunoSEQ multiplex PCR; in TCRdb, only in-frame clones are kept and a portion is missing. The repertoire has 95,000 to 150,000 clones, around 83% of them found once; the top ten carry 5.9%. Sequencing was performed on peripheral blood. These receptors originate from a man at least 80 years old with active or convalescent COVID-19.

The chain has TRBV15 and TRBJ1-5; D gene unclear. Trimming left V 0 bases short and J 3 bases short, with 9 bases between. The CDR3 extends over 15 amino acids. Germline CDR1 reads LNHNV; CDR2 reads YYDKDF (reference sequence). In DNA, the CDR3 is TGTGCCACCAGCAGAGATATGGAGAACAATCAGCCCCAGCATTTT. Its protein product is CATSRDMENNQPQHF.

CDR3 coding DNA: TGTGCCAGCAGTGAAGCACCGGGGACAAGGGAAAAACTGTTTTTT. It translates to CASSEAPGTREKLFF. The chain joins TRBV2 to TRBJ1-4; the D gene is possibly TRBD1 (6 bases). Trimming left V 0 bases short and J 8 bases short, with 13 bases between. The CDR3 spans 15 residues. Germline V gene data show CDR1 as SNHLY and CDR2 as FYNNEI.

The genes are TRBV9 and TRBJ1-4; 7 bases agree with TRBD1. CDR3 length: 15 residues. CDR1 and CDR2 from the germline V gene are SGDLS and YYNGEE. V gave up 4 bases and J gave up 4 bases; unmatched junction bases: 7. CDR3 protein: CASSLRTGHNEKLFF. In nucleotides, the CDR3 is TGTGCCAGCAGCCTGAGGACAGGCCATAATGAAAAACTGTTTTTT.

The J gene is TRBJ2-1, the V gene TRBV18; weak D call: TRBD2 (6 bases). Between the trimmed V and J ends, which lost 6 bases and 10 bases, there was a span of 19 bases. The germline CDR1 and CDR2 sequences are KGHSH and LQKENI. This CDR3 comprises 14 residues. The CDR3 nucleotides are TGTGCCAGCTCCCCCCCTGGGGGGTCTAGGGAGCAGTTCTTC. It codes for CASSPPGGSREQFF. Full variable domain (missing parts from reference TRBV18 and TRBJ2-1): NAGVMQNPRHLVRRRGQEARLRCSPMKGHSHVYWYRQLPEEGLKFMVYLQKENIIDESGMPKERFSAEFPKEGPSILRIQQVVRGDSAAYFCASSPPGGSREQFFGPGTRLTVL.

Concerning this clone itself: Germline is not matched at one junction end, which may reflect a read error. This chain uses TRBV7-7 with TRBJ2-5, with a weak D call TRBD2 (5 bases). This CDR3 is 15 amino acids long. Looked up from germline, CDR1 is SSHAT and CDR2 is FNYEAQ (reference sequence). The CDR3 is CASSLDLNTQETQYF. DNA for the CDR3: TGTGCTAGCAGCTTGGACTTGAACACCCAAGAGACCCAGTACTTC.

The V call is TRBV6-5, the J call TRBJ1-2; 8 bases are a match to TRBD1. The germline V gene encodes CDR1 MNHEY and CDR2 SVGAGI. This CDR3 is 12 amino acids long. J gave up 8 bases and V 6 bases, and 5 bases lay outside the gene matches. The CDR3 DNA follows: TGTGCCAGCAGGTCAGGGGGCGAAGGCTACACCTTC. It encodes CASRSGGEGYTF.

The chain carries TRBV11-2 and TRBJ2-1; D perhaps matches TRBD2 (6 bases). V lost 4 bases and J lost 3, with 13 bases in between. CDR3 size: 15 residues. CDR1 and CDR2 (germline): SGHAT, FQNNGV. The CDR3 sequence is CASSSRRGDYNEQFF. The CDR3 DNA is TGTGCCAGCAGCTCGAGGCGGGGCGACTACAATGAGCAGTTCTTC.

The sample holds many counts of this clone. CDR3 coding DNA: TGTGCCAGCAGCCCATTAGCGGGGGGGCCAGTATCCTACAATGAGCAGTTCTTC. Translated: CASSPLAGGPVSYNEQFF. J is TRBJ2-1 and V is TRBV11-3; 11 nucleotides agree with TRBD2. Trimming cost V 5 bases and J 1 base; bases outside gene matches: 10. This CDR3 contains 18 residues. Germline values: CDR1 SGHNT, CDR2 YENEEA.

The chain combines TRBV12-3 or TRBV12-4 with TRBJ2-7; possible D gene TRBD2, 5 bases. Between the trimmed V and J ends, which lost 2 bases and 6 bases, there was a span of 8 bases. The CDR3 is made up of 12 amino acids. The CDR3 loop reads CASSLRGLEQYF. DNA for the CDR3: TGTGCCAGCAGTTTACGGGGTCTCGAGCAGTACTTC.

The chain links TRBV4-3 to TRBJ2-2; perhaps TRBD2 as D (6 bases). CDR3 length: 14 amino acids. V lost 0 bases to trimming and J lost 7 bases, with 9 bases between them. The germline V gene has CDR1 LGHNA and CDR2 YSLEER. The CDR3 DNA sequence: TGCGCCAGCAGCCAAGATCGGAGGGTCGGGGAGCTGTTTTTT. Encoded protein: CASSQDRRVGELFF.

The chain employs TRBV5-4 and TRBJ2-7, with TRBD1 as a possible D gene (6 bases). The ends were cut back, 1 base at V and 5 bases at J, with 16 bases in the middle. The CDR3 contains 15 residues. Germline V gene lookup returns CDR1 SGHNT and CDR2 YYREEE (reference sequence). CDR3 nucleotide sequence: TGTGCCAGCAGCTTGAAGAGACCGGACAGCCACGAGCAGTACTTC. Its translation: CASSLKRPDSHEQYF. The complete variable domain, with remaining parts taken from reference TRBV5-4 and TRBJ2-7, reads ETGVTQSPTHLIKTRGQQVTLRCSSQSGHNTVSWYQQALGQGPQFIFQYYREEENGRGNFPPRFSGLQFPNYSSELNVNALELDDSALYLCASSLKRPDSHEQYFGPGTRLTVT.

This sequence joins TRBV19 and TRBJ1-6; 7 nucleotides match TRBD1. CDR1 and CDR2 from the germline V gene are LNHDA and SQIVND (reference sequence). CDR3 length: 16 amino acids. V was pared by 6 bases and J by 7 bases, with 12 bases of the junction left unmatched. The CDR3: CASSPATGARNSPLHF. The CDR3 nucleotides read TGTGCCAGTAGCCCTGCAACAGGGGCTCGGAATTCACCCCTCCACTTT.

The chain couples TRBV19 to TRBJ1-2; TRBD1 aligns across 9 bases. This CDR3 has 14 residues. CDR1 LNHDA and CDR2 SQIVND come from the germline V gene (reference sequence). The V gene end was trimmed by 3 bases and the J gene end by 5 bases; junction bases not matched to a gene: 4. CDR3 DNA: TGTGCCAGTAGTATGAACAGGGGGCTGTATGGCTACACCTTC. This translates into CASSMNRGLYGYTF.

This chain joins TRBV28 and TRBJ2-3; 8 bases are a match to TRBD1. The CDR3 loop spans 12 amino acids. Germline loops: CDR1 MDHEN, CDR2 SYDVKM. The V segment lost 4 bases and the J segment 13 bases; nucleotides outside the gene matches: 7. The CDR3 bases are TGTGCCAGCAGTTCCCGACAGGGGAGGAAGTATTTT. This gives the protein CASSSRQGRKYF.

This clone was seen once. The chain links TRBV6-4 to TRBJ1-1; tentative D call: TRBD1 (6 bases). V dropped 6 bases and J dropped 4 bases, with 18 bases sitting between them. Germline V gene sequence: CDR1 MRHNA, CDR2 SNTAGT. The CDR3 consists of 15 residues. CDR3 coding DNA: TGTGCCAGCAGAGGACAGCCCGTCCCGGGCACTGAAGCTTTCTTT. The encoded protein is CASRGQPVPGTEAFF.

The genes are TRBV7-2 and TRBJ2-3, with unresolved D. V lost 3 bases and J lost 2, with 3 bases in between. Germline V gene sequence: CDR1 SGHTA, CDR2 FQGNSA. This CDR3 is built from 12 residues. CDR3 DNA: TGTGCCAGCAGCTTCGTCACAGATACGCAGTATTTT. Amino acids: CASSFVTDTQYF. Drawing the rest from reference TRBV7-2 and TRBJ2-3, the complete variable domain is GAGVSQSPSNKVTEKGKDVELRCDPISGHTALYWYRQSLGQGLEFLIYFQGNSAPDKSGLPSDRFSAERTGGSVSTLTIQRTQQEDSAVYLCASSFVTDTQYFGPGTRLTVL.

This sequence joins TRBV5-4 and TRBJ2-7, with 7 bases matching TRBD2. This CDR3 contains 15 residues. V gave up 0 bases and J gave up 4 bases; unmatched junction bases: 7. Per the germline V gene, CDR1 is SGHNT and CDR2 is YYREEE (reference sequence). CDR3 protein: CASSLAGGSPYEQYF. As DNA, the CDR3 is TGTGCCAGCAGCTTGGCGGGGGGTTCACCGTACGAGCAGTACTTC.

The rearrangement joins TRBV5-1 to TRBJ1-4, with 7 nucleotides matching TRBD1. CDR3 length: 15 residues. Germline V CDR1 and CDR2: SGHRS, YFSETQ. With 4 bases clipped from V and 3 bases from J, the junction kept 6 bases outside the gene matches. CDR3 sequence (DNA): TGCGCCAGCAGCCCGCGGACAGGACCTAATGAAAAACTGTTTTTT. Its protein product is CASSPRTGPNEKLFF.

CDR3: CASSVDVGRGNTIYF. CDR3 coding DNA: TGTGCCAGCAGCGTAGACGTAGGACGGGGGAACACCATATATTTT. This chain joins TRBV9 and TRBJ1-3; D perhaps matches TRBD1 (5 bases). The germline V gene has CDR1 SGDLS and CDR2 YYNGEE. The V end was cut by 0 bases, the J end by 7 bases, with 14 bases between. The CDR3 has 15 amino acids.

This sequence joins TRBV6-2 or TRBV6-3 and TRBJ2-5; D may be TRBD1 (5 bases). CDR3 size: 13 residues. V was trimmed by 5 bases and J by 3 bases, leaving 10 bases between them. CDR1 and CDR2 (germline): MNHEY, SVGEGT. The CDR3 region has the DNA TGTGCCAGCAGTGACAGAACGAAAGAGACCCAGTACTTC. This codes for CASSDRTKETQYF.

This clone was counted between two and nine times. V usage is TRBV2 and J usage is TRBJ1-2, with D hard to call. The CDR3 extends over 13 amino acids. Germline CDR1 is SNHLY and CDR2 is FYNNEI. V lost 3 bases and J lost 4, with 9 bases in between. This CDR3 reads CASSERAFYGYTF. DNA of the CDR3: TGTGCCAGCAGTGAGCGGGCTTTCTATGGCTACACCTTC.

This chain connects TRBV7-2 to TRBJ2-7, with a possible D match to TRBD1 (8 bases). CDR1 and CDR2 (germline): SGHTA, FQGNSA. CDR3 size: 14 residues. The V end was cut by 7 bases, the J end by 4 bases, with 17 bases between. The DNA of the CDR3 is TGTGCCAGCATCGGGGGGACAGGAGGGTACGAGCAGTACTTC. Translating it yields CASIGGTGGYEQYF. Filled out from reference TRBV7-2 and TRBJ2-7, the complete variable domain reads GAGVSQSPSNKVTEKGKDVELRCDPISGHTALYWYRQSLGQGLEFLIYFQGNSAPDKSGLPSDRFSAERTGGSVSTLTIQRTQQEDSAVYLCASIGGTGGYEQYFGPGTRLTVT.

V is TRBV5-5 and J is TRBJ1-2; no reliable D call. The CDR3 length is 13 residues. The germline V gene encodes CDR1 SGHKS and CDR2 YYEKEE (reference sequence). With 0 bases removed from V and 2 bases from J, the gap between germline ends came to 5 bases. DNA of the CDR3: TGTGCCAGCAGCTTGGTACGGAACTATGGCTACACCTTC. Amino acid sequence: CASSLVRNYGYTF. The variable domain in full, completed from reference TRBV5-5 and TRBJ1-2, reads DAGVTQSPTHLIKTRGQQVTLRCSPISGHKSVSWYQQVLGQGPQFIFQYYEKEERGRGNFPDRFSARQFPNYSSELNVNALLLGDSALYLCASSLVRNYGYTFGSGTRLTVV.

CDR3 residues: CASSSLTAGAGNTIYF. In DNA, the CDR3 is TGTGCCAGCAGCTCGCTGACTGCGGGTGCTGGAAACACCATATATTTT. This chain links TRBV11-2 with TRBJ1-3; D gene uncertain. Trimming took 4 bases from V and 2 from J, leaving 15 bases between them. In germline, CDR1 is SGHAT, CDR2 FQNNGV. This CDR3 has 16 amino acids.

The V and J genes are TRBV24-1 and TRBJ1-6, with TRBD1 matching over 8 bases. Unmatched junction bases numbered 4, after V lost 5 bases and J lost 5 bases. From germline, CDR1 is KGHDR and CDR2 SFDVKD. The CDR3 is 15 amino acids. The CDR3 DNA sequence: TGTGCCACCAGTGTAGCGACAGGGGATAATTCACCCCTCCACTTT. It encodes CATSVATGDNSPLHF.

The genes are TRBV19 and TRBJ1-4; TRBD1 agrees at 10 bases. CDR1 is LNHDA and CDR2 is SQIVND in the germline V gene (reference sequence). This CDR3 region has 17 residues. Trimming cost V 4 bases and J 4 bases; bases outside gene matches: 9. CDR3 sequence reads: CASSKDRGKKGNEKLFF. The CDR3 DNA is TGTGCCAGTAGTAAGGACAGGGGGAAGAAGGGTAATGAAAAACTGTTTTTT.

This clone has just one count. The gene calls are TRBV7-9 and TRBJ1-5, with a weak D call TRBD1 (6 bases). The germline gives CDR1 SEHNR, CDR2 FQNEAQ (reference sequence). V was pared by 6 bases and J by 10 bases, with 19 bases between. The CDR3 runs to 14 residues. The CDR3: CASSEQGPPGPQHF. Here the CDR3 DNA reads TGTGCCAGCAGTGAACAGGGCCCCCCGGGACCCCAGCATTTT.

The chain uses TRBV5-8 and TRBJ2-3, with D tentatively TRBD2 (5 bases). CDR1 and CDR2 from the germline V gene are SGHTS and YDEGEE. V was clipped by 0 bases and J by 8 bases, with 7 bases between them. The CDR3 sequence is 12 residues long. The CDR3 DNA reads TGTGCCAGCAGCTTGGTAGGAGGTACGCAGTATTTT. It is translated as CASSLVGGTQYF.

The genes are TRBV27 and TRBJ2-3; tentatively, D is TRBD2 (7 bases). Looked up from germline, CDR1 is MNHEY and CDR2 is SMNVEV (reference sequence). This CDR3 contains 16 residues. The germline V and J ends were trimmed by 6 bases and 1 base, with 17 bases remaining between them. CDR3 in amino acids: CASREWGGWGTDTQYF. The CDR3 nucleotides are TGTGCCAGCAGGGAGTGGGGGGGCTGGGGCACAGATACGCAGTATTTT.

This clone showed up just a few times. The V gene is TRBV19, the J gene TRBJ1-1, with 11 bases lining up with TRBD1. Germline CDR1 is LNHDA and CDR2 is SQIVND (reference sequence). The CDR3 length is 15 residues. V trimming: 5 bases; J trimming: 4 bases; junction bases outside the gene matches: 6. The CDR3 loop is CASSRRDRGSTEAFF. As DNA, the CDR3 is TGTGCCAGTAGTCGCCGGGACAGGGGGAGCACTGAAGCTTTCTTT.